Following are 20 T cell receptor beta chains from one sample sequenced in a study of CD8 T cells in Susac syndrome (dated 2019 in TCRdb). Receptor amplification or capture employed the immunoSEQ multiplex PCR assay. RNA was extracted using the RNeasy kit, and about 0.45 to 1 microgram was reverse transcribed with random hexamers. TCRdb took the public reads, trimmed them with fastp at Q25, ran MiXCR for clone calling and kept in-frame beta chains. Here each entry gathers all rows of one CDR3 protein and keeps the most common genes and DNA. The sample table shows about 83,000 distinct CDR3 sequences, and 95% to 97% are seen once. In total, the top ten clones hold roughly 0.45% of the sample. The material sequenced was CD8+ T cells from PBMCs. These receptors all stem from a human donor with Susac syndrome.

The J gene is TRBJ2-1, the V gene TRBV20-1; the D is unclear. CDR3 length equals 15 residues. V lost 6 bases and J 0 bases, leaving 15 bases between the germline ends. Germline V gene data show CDR1 as DFQATT and CDR2 as SNEGSKA (reference sequence). CDR3 region: CSAPSRTRSYNEQFF. CDR3 in DNA: TGCAGTGCCCCAAGTCGGACCCGCTCCTACAATGAGCAGTTCTTC.

The genes are TRBV12-3 or TRBV12-4 and TRBJ2-5; maybe TRBD1 (6 bases). The CDR3 sequence is 14 residues long. V shed 4 bases and J shed 5 bases, with 14 bases lying between them. CDR3 nucleotides: TGTGCCAGCAGTTGGGTACAGGGCTTTGAGACCCAGTACTTC. Translated, it gives CASSWVQGFETQYF.

CDR3 sequence reads: CSAPTVGRNQPQHF. CDR3 in DNA: TGCAGTGCTCCTACTGTTGGGCGCAATCAGCCCCAGCATTTT. This rearrangement joins TRBV20-1 to TRBJ1-5; D gene ambiguous. CDR3 length: 14 amino acids. Trimming pared 5 bases from V and 2 bases from J, leaving 13 bases between. Germline CDR1 reads DFQATT; CDR2 reads SNEGSKA (reference sequence).

The chain links TRBV6-2 or TRBV6-3 to TRBJ2-2; maybe TRBD2 (6 bases). Deletions cut 5 bases from V and 1 base from J, with 14 bases between. CDR1 is MNHEY, CDR2 SVGEGT, per germline. CDR3 length: 16 amino acids. The CDR3 coding sequence is TGTGCCAGCAGTCACCCTAGCGACGGGAACACCGGGGAGCTGTTTTTT. It translates to CASSHPSDGNTGELFF.

This chain links TRBV6-5 with TRBJ1-2; no firm D call. Germline V gene lookup returns CDR1 MNHEY and CDR2 SVGAGI. With 5 bases removed from V and 7 bases from J, the gap between germline ends came to 14 bases. The CDR3 is 13 residues long. The CDR3 sequence: CASSVSLVGGYTF. The CDR3 nucleotides are TGTGCCAGCAGTGTTTCGTTAGTAGGTGGCTACACCTTC.

J is TRBJ2-2 and V is TRBV9; no clear D gene. V lost 3 bases to trimming and J lost 4 bases, with 10 bases between them. The CDR3 sequence is 14 residues long. The germline V gene encodes CDR1 SGDLS and CDR2 YYNGEE. The DNA of the CDR3 is TGTGCCAGCAGCGACCCATTGTCCACCGGGGAGCTGTTTTTT. The encoded protein is CASSDPLSTGELFF.

The V call is TRBV27, the J call TRBJ2-1; 9 bases align to TRBD1. The CDR3 is 15 residues long. Looked up from germline, CDR1 is MNHEY and CDR2 is SMNVEV (reference sequence). After removal of 5 bases from V and 7 bases from J, the junction contained 9 bases not matched to a gene. The CDR3 DNA reads as TGTGCCAGCAGTCCCGGGACAGGGACTTCGAATGAGCAGTTCTTC. It specifies CASSPGTGTSNEQFF.

The chain joins TRBV15 to TRBJ2-5; D is undetermined. Trimming shortened V by 1 base and J by 5 bases, and 8 bases separated the two germline ends. Germline assignment: CDR1 LNHNV and CDR2 YYDKDF (reference sequence). The CDR3 contains 13 residues. CDR3 sequence: CATSRVQVETQYF. CDR3 coding DNA: TGTGCCACCAGCAGAGTTCAGGTGGAGACCCAGTACTTC.

This chain uses TRBV20-1 with TRBJ2-7; D is uncertain. The CDR3 is 10 residues long. Deletions cut 5 bases from V and 4 bases from J, with 6 bases between. CDR1 and CDR2 (germline): DFQATT, SNEGSKA (reference sequence). The CDR3 DNA reads TGCAGTGCTTCGAATTACGAGCAGTACTTC. Protein: CSASNYEQYF.

This clonotype was picked up one time. The CDR3 sequence: CASSPADSGQETQYF. The CDR3 DNA follows: TGTGCCAGCTCACCAGCGGATAGCGGACAAGAGACCCAGTACTTC. The V gene is TRBV18, the J gene TRBJ2-5, with D perhaps matching TRBD2 (6 bases). Germline CDR1 KGHSH, CDR2 LQKENI. The V gene lost 2 bases and the J gene lost 2 bases, with 12 bases spanning the gap. This CDR3 spans 15 amino acids.

This rearrangement joins TRBV7-9 to TRBJ2-3; 7 bases are a match to TRBD2. The CDR3 has 14 amino acids. The V and J ends lost 7 bases and 6 bases, in that order; junction bases with no gene match: 10. Looked up from germline, CDR1 is SEHNR and CDR2 is FQNEAQ (reference sequence). The CDR3 nucleotides are TGTGCCAGCACTTTTGACGGGGGGACCGATACGCAGTATTTT. Translation gives CASTFDGGTDTQYF.

The chain links TRBV7-9 to TRBJ1-3, with D uncertain. Looked up from germline, CDR1 is SEHNR and CDR2 is FQNEAQ (reference sequence). V was trimmed by 4 bases and J by 2 bases, leaving 12 bases between them. This CDR3 has 15 residues. The CDR3, as DNA: TGTGCCAGCAGCTCGACTGAGAGGGCTGGAAACACCATATATTTT. Protein: CASSSTERAGNTIYF.

CDR3 in amino acids: CASSTLTAEGYTF. Written as DNA, the CDR3 is TGTGCCAGCAGCACGCTGACTGCCGAGGGCTACACCTTC. V and J are TRBV7-9 and TRBJ1-2; unclear D gene. The ends were cut back, 5 bases at V and 8 bases at J, with 15 bases in the middle. The CDR3 loop spans 13 amino acids. Looked up from germline, CDR1 is SEHNR and CDR2 is FQNEAQ (reference sequence).

The chain uses TRBV25-1 and TRBJ2-3; the match to TRBD2 covers 14 bases. Germline assignment: CDR1 MGHDK and CDR2 SYGVNS. V dropped 4 bases and J dropped 2; count of bases not matched to a gene: 8. The CDR3 extends over 18 amino acids. The CDR3 reads CASSAYPGLAGVTDTQYF. The CDR3 DNA sequence: TGTGCCAGCAGTGCGTACCCGGGACTAGCGGGGGTCACAGATACGCAGTATTTT.

CDR3 amino acids: CASRKGTSGGLDNEQFF. The CDR3 DNA follows: TGCGCCAGCAGAAAAGGGACTAGCGGGGGGCTAGACAATGAGCAGTTCTTC. This chain joins TRBV5-1 and TRBJ2-1, with 15 bases fitting TRBD2. J gave up 5 bases and V 5 bases, and 8 bases lay outside the gene matches. Per germline, CDR1 SGHRS and CDR2 YFSETQ. The CDR3 loop spans 17 amino acids.

The V gene is TRBV7-8, the J gene TRBJ2-7, with a weak D call TRBD2 (6 bases). Trimming pared 2 bases from V and 2 bases from J, leaving 16 bases between. In germline, CDR1 is SGHVS, CDR2 FQNEAQ. The CDR3 totals 16 residues. The CDR3 loop reads CASSLPHPGGAYEQYF. The CDR3 bases are TGTGCCAGCAGCTTACCCCACCCCGGGGGTGCCTACGAGCAGTACTTC.

Comment on this clonotype: The junction departs from germline at one end; a sequencing error may be responsible. This chain joins TRBV12-3 or TRBV12-4 and TRBJ1-1; possibly TRBD1 for D (5 bases). This CDR3 is 12 amino acids long. The CDR3 sequence is CANSSQDPEAFF. CDR3 bases: TGTGCCAACAGTTCACAGGACCCTGAAGCTTTCTTT.

V and J are TRBV29-1 and TRBJ2-1, with D unresolved. Germline CDR1 reads SQVTM; CDR2 reads ANQGSEA. V lost 7 bases and J 9 bases, leaving 10 bases between the germline ends. CDR3 length: 10 residues. The CDR3 sequence is CSATAIEQFF. CDR3 nucleotide sequence: TGCAGCGCCACAGCGATTGAGCAGTTCTTC.

J is TRBJ1-2 and V is TRBV12-3 or TRBV12-4; perhaps TRBD1 as D (5 bases). Trimming removed 8 bases at V and 8 bases at J, with 12 bases between. This CDR3 is 11 amino acids long. The CDR3 DNA is TGTGCCAGCTGGGGACGAACGGGCTACACCTTC. Protein sequence: CASWGRTGYTF.

This chain connects TRBV20-1 to TRBJ2-7; 9 bases match TRBD1. Germline trimming cut 7 bases from V and 7 bases from J; bases unmatched to any gene: 11. The germline gives CDR1 DFQATT, CDR2 SNEGSKA (reference sequence). This CDR3 has 13 amino acids. DNA for the CDR3: TGCAGTGGGGAACAGGGGGCGTTGGGGGAGCAGTACTTC. Translating it yields CSGEQGALGEQYF.